A single sample gave rise to the 19 T cell receptor beta chains below, sequenced in a study of blood T cell repertoires in COVID-19. Generated by immunoSEQ multiplex PCR, the TCRdb table keeps only in-frame clones and is missing some. The table has some 250,000 clones, around 90% seen once. The sequenced sample consisted of peripheral blood. The receptors were gathered from a woman in her 40s who had recovered from COVID-19.

V is TRBV9 and J is TRBJ1-2, with D possibly matching TRBD1 (5 bases). V dropped 2 bases and J dropped 2 bases, with 10 bases sitting between them. CDR3 size: 14 residues. The V gene's germline CDR1 is SGDLS and CDR2 YYNGEE. CDR3 amino acids: CASSVWGPNYGYTF. In DNA form, the CDR3 reads TGTGCCAGCAGCGTGTGGGGCCCCAACTATGGCTACACCTTC. Supplemented by reference TRBV9 and TRBJ1-2, the full variable domain reads DSGVTQTPKHLITATGQRVTLRCSPRSGDLSVYWYQQSLDQGLQFLIQYYNGEERAKGNILERFSAQQFPDLHSELNLSSLELGDSALYFCASSVWGPNYGYTFGSGTRLTVV.

The V call is TRBV11-2, the J call TRBJ2-1, with D maybe TRBD2 (5 bases). V lost 5 bases to trimming and J lost 8 bases, with 19 bases between them. CDR3 size: 15 residues. Germline V gene lookup returns CDR1 SGHAT and CDR2 FQNNGV. CDR3 sequence (DNA): TGTGCCAGCAGCCCCGGGTTTATCTTCGGGGATGAGCAGTTCTTC. Amino acids: CASSPGFIFGDEQFF.

V is TRBV10-3 and J is TRBJ2-7; 11 bases map to TRBD2. This CDR3 comprises 14 residues. The V gene's germline CDR1 is ENHRY and CDR2 SYGVKD. V was clipped by 4 bases and J by 6 bases; unmatched bases: 5. The CDR3 spells CAISGTGLAAEQYF. As DNA, the CDR3 is TGTGCCATCAGTGGGACGGGACTAGCGGCCGAGCAGTACTTC.

The CDR3 nucleotides read TGTGCCAGCTCGCCTGCCGGGTGGGCTAATGAAAAACTGTTTTTT. Amino acid sequence: CASSPAGWANEKLFF. The rearrangement uses TRBV18 and TRBJ1-4; no reliable D call. CDR1 KGHSH and CDR2 LQKENI come from the germline V gene. The length of the CDR3 is 15 residues. Trimming left V 6 bases short and J 3 bases short, with 14 bases between.

Here the CDR3 DNA reads TGTGCCAGCAGCATGACAGAGAGCTCCTACAATGAGCAGTTCTTC. Its translation is CASSMTESSYNEQFF. This rearrangement joins TRBV6-5 to TRBJ2-1; a possible D gene is TRBD1 (5 bases). CDR3 size: 15 residues. V dropped 6 bases and J dropped 0 bases, with 12 bases sitting between them. Germline CDR1 reads MNHEY; CDR2 reads SVGAGI.

The rearrangement uses TRBV19 and TRBJ2-1; 10 bases line up with TRBD2. The CDR3 spans 16 residues. Unmatched junction bases numbered 6, after V lost 5 bases and J lost 2 bases. Germline V gives CDR1 LNHDA, CDR2 SQIVND (reference sequence). In DNA form, the CDR3 reads TGTGCCAGTAGTCTCCGGACTAGCGGTGCCTACAATGAGCAGTTCTTC. Encoded protein: CASSLRTSGAYNEQFF.

The chain joins TRBV28 to TRBJ2-1; D unresolved. Between the trimmed V and J ends, which lost 4 bases and 0 bases, there was a span of 10 bases. CDR3 size: 15 residues. Germline values: CDR1 MDHEN, CDR2 SYDVKM. CDR3 sequence (DNA): TGTGCCAGCAGTTCTACTCATAGCTCCTACAATGAGCAGTTCTTC. Translating gives CASSSTHSSYNEQFF.

The rearrangement uses TRBV5-6 and TRBJ1-2; D gene uncertain. The V and J ends lost 4 bases and 6 bases respectively, with 16 bases between them. Germline V gives CDR1 SGHDT, CDR2 YYEEEE. This CDR3 has 14 amino acids. Here the CDR3 reads CASSPAWGVDGYTF. For the CDR3, the DNA is TGTGCCAGCAGCCCAGCGTGGGGAGTAGATGGCTACACCTTC.

This clone was seen a single time. The rearrangement uses TRBV7-9 and TRBJ2-1; a possible D gene is TRBD2 (6 bases). Germline assignment: CDR1 SEHNR and CDR2 FQNEAQ (reference sequence). Trimming left V 5 bases short and J 4 bases short, with 15 bases between. CDR3 size: 15 residues. The CDR3 loop is CASSPPRRGYNEQFF. The CDR3 region has the DNA TGTGCCAGCAGCCCCCCCCGGAGGGGATACAATGAGCAGTTCTTC.

The CDR3 spells CASSQEDGLAENTGELFF. The DNA of the CDR3 is TGTGCCAGCAGCCAGGAGGACGGGCTAGCGGAGAACACCGGGGAGCTGTTTTTT. The chain uses TRBV3-1 (or the pseudogene TRBV3-2) and TRBJ2-2, with 7 bases fitting TRBD2. Unmatched junction bases numbered 11, after V lost 3 bases and J lost 1 base. The CDR3 covers 18 residues. Germline loops: CDR1 LGHDT, CDR2 YNNKEL (reference sequence).

This clone was recorded only once. This rearrangement joins TRBV10-3 to TRBJ1-2; 7 nucleotides agree with TRBD1. The V gene's germline CDR1 is ENHRY and CDR2 SYGVKD. The junction had 4 bases not matched to a gene; V was cut back by 2 bases and J by 4 bases. The CDR3 totals 14 residues. The chain's CDR3 is CAISEVEGAYGYTF. The CDR3 nucleotides are TGTGCCATCAGTGAGGTGGAGGGGGCCTATGGCTACACCTTC.

The chain links TRBV6-2 or TRBV6-3 to TRBJ2-7; TRBD2 is a possible D gene (6 bases). V was pared by 6 bases and J by 2 bases, with 17 bases between. Germline V gene lookup returns CDR1 MNHEY and CDR2 SVGEGT. The CDR3 is 15 amino acids. The CDR3 reads CASSNGGRRPYEQYF. The CDR3 nucleotides are TGTGCCAGCAGCAACGGGGGACGAAGACCCTACGAGCAGTACTTC.

Worth noting for this clone: Here the CDR3 omits its conserved ending phenylalanine or tryptophan, so a read error is the likely source. The DNA is omitted, as the CDR3 cannot be located on it reliably, and the CDR3 follows TCRdb's listing. The genes are TRBV20-1 and TRBJ2-7; the D call in the table, TRBD2, was not verified against the DNA. Germline V gene sequence: CDR1 DFQATT, CDR2 SNEGSKA (reference sequence). The CDR3 extends over 9 residues, inclusive of both ends. CDR3 sequence reads: CQSGLAGPL.

This clone has just a few counts. The chain recombines TRBV9 with TRBJ2-3; possibly TRBD2 for D (7 bases). Germline V gene data show CDR1 as SGDLS and CDR2 as YYNGEE. This CDR3 comprises 14 residues. Trimming pared 4 bases from V and 6 bases from J, leaving 15 bases between. As DNA, the CDR3 is TGTGCCAGCAGCCCCCGGGGGGCCGGGGATACGCAGTATTTT. It encodes CASSPRGAGDTQYF.

The genes are TRBV7-6 and TRBJ2-2; 12 bases fit TRBD2. The V gene's germline CDR1 is SGHVS and CDR2 FNYEAQ. The CDR3 length is 16 residues. Germline trimming cut 4 bases from V and 3 bases from J; bases unmatched to any gene: 3. CDR3 in amino acids: CASSSLAGGYTGELFF. In DNA, the CDR3 is TGTGCCAGCAGCTCTCTAGCGGGAGGGTACACCGGGGAGCTGTTTTTT.

The CDR3 spells CASTVPGRIEQFF. The CDR3 DNA reads as TGTGCCAGCACCGTTCCGGGGAGAATTGAGCAGTTCTTC. The V gene is TRBV2, the J gene TRBJ2-1; possible D gene TRBD2, 5 bases. Germline loops: CDR1 SNHLY, CDR2 FYNNEI. The V end lost 7 bases, the J end lost 9 bases, and 16 bases lay between the germline ends. This CDR3 has 13 amino acids.

This clone was seen just once. This chain connects TRBV7-9 to TRBJ2-3; TRBD2 agrees at 8 bases. Looked up from germline, CDR1 is SEHNR and CDR2 is FQNEAQ (reference sequence). This CDR3 is built from 16 residues. V lost 4 bases and J lost 4; bases outside the gene matches: 10. CDR3 nucleotides: TGTGCCAGCAGCTCCCGCACCGGGGGGGGTTCAGATACGCAGTATTTT. Amino acids: CASSSRTGGGSDTQYF.

The rearrangement joins TRBV7-6 to TRBJ1-1; possibly TRBD1 for D (5 bases). Germline V CDR1 and CDR2: SGHVS, FNYEAQ. Trimming took off 5 bases at V and 1 base at J, with 11 bases between the two ends. The CDR3 is made up of 14 amino acids. DNA for the CDR3: TGTGCCAGCAGCACCGCGGGGGAGAACACTGAAGCTTTCTTT. Protein sequence: CASSTAGENTEAFF. The complete variable domain, with remaining parts taken from reference TRBV7-6 and TRBJ1-1, reads GAGVSQSPRYKVTKRGQDVALRCDPISGHVSLYWYRQALGQGPEFLTYFNYEAQQDKSGLPNDRFSAERPEGSISTLTIQRTEQRDSAMYRCASSTAGENTEAFFGQGTRLTVV.

The chain employs TRBV28 and TRBJ2-2; TRBD1 agrees at 10 bases. This CDR3 is built from 15 residues. Germline V CDR1 and CDR2: MDHEN, SYDVKM. J was trimmed by 5 bases and V by 8 bases; bases with no gene match: 8. CDR3 in DNA: TGTGCCAGCGGCCTGGACAGGGGGAATACCGGGGAGCTGTTTTTT. Translation gives CASGLDRGNTGELFF.